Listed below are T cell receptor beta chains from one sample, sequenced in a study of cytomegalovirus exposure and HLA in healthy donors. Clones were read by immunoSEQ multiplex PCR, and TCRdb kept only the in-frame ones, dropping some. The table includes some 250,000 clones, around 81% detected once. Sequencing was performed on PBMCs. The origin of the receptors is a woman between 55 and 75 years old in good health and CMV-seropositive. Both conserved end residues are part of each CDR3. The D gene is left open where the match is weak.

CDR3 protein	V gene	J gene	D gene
CASSFWSGQPQHF	TRBV27	TRBJ1-5	-
CASSLRSSGNTGELFF	TRBV7-3	TRBJ2-2	-
CASRTEGVGGYTF	TRBV2	TRBJ1-2	-
CASTWSGTSTDTQYF	TRBV27	TRBJ2-3	-
CASSLAALAAYNEQFF	TRBV5-1	TRBJ2-1	-
CASSPGTGGTEAFF	TRBV7-9	TRBJ1-1	TRBD1
CASSPLAGGSVYEQYF	TRBV18	TRBJ2-7	TRBD1
CASSPSGSLLAKNIQYF	TRBV9	TRBJ2-4	TRBD2
CATRDLEGSYGYTF	TRBV6-7	TRBJ1-2	-
CASSWGQARSYNEQFF	TRBV5-1	TRBJ2-1	TRBD1
CASSLYTGGGEQFF	TRBV5-1	TRBJ2-1	TRBD2
CASSLVGKNIQYF	TRBV5-6	TRBJ2-4	-
CASSLGTEYNEQFF	TRBV5-1	TRBJ2-1	-
CAWSVNTNTEAFF	TRBV30	TRBJ1-1	-
CASSEGQYTQYF	TRBV6-1	TRBJ2-3	-
CASSLAVRTGSTGEQYF	TRBV11-2	TRBJ2-7	TRBD1
CASSLEGGALYYGYTF	TRBV7-2	TRBJ1-2	-
CASNMGEGAQYF	TRBV6-1	TRBJ2-5	-
CSVEGGLNYGYTF	TRBV29-1	TRBJ1-2	-
CASSIGPVRYGYTF	TRBV19	TRBJ1-2	-
CASSAGVTNGGYEQYF	TRBV7-6	TRBJ2-7	TRBD2
CAISAELAGGTNIQYF	TRBV10-3	TRBJ2-4	TRBD2
CASSLSVREGGADTQYF	TRBV7-9	TRBJ2-3	TRBD2
CASSLFIRTGDYGYTF	TRBV5-4	TRBJ1-2	TRBD1
CASSSAEAGVNTEAFF	TRBV7-9	TRBJ1-1	-
CASSLALDRFNPNTEAFF	TRBV7-2	TRBJ1-1	-
CAGRQGTNEKLFF	TRBV30	TRBJ1-4	TRBD1
CASSSRSGGTNYGYTF	TRBV6-6	TRBJ1-2	-
CASSLHTSGRALYEQYF	TRBV28	TRBJ2-7	TRBD2
CATSRDTVLVSYEQYF	TRBV15	TRBJ2-7	-
CASRTGVDYGYTF	TRBV28	TRBJ1-2	TRBD1
CASSFGTVNTEAFF	TRBV5-4	TRBJ1-1	-
CASTSGSNTGELFF	TRBV18	TRBJ2-2	TRBD2
CASRSAGGDNSPLHF	TRBV5-1	TRBJ1-6	TRBD1
CASSASPGGVYEQYF	TRBV18	TRBJ2-7	TRBD2
CASRPRSGDEQYF	TRBV6-1	TRBJ2-7	-
CASSGTNTGELFF	TRBV25-1	TRBJ2-2	-
CASSFLGSSTNTGELFF	TRBV27	TRBJ2-2	-
CSLDLNTEAFF	TRBV20-1	TRBJ1-1	-
CASGLAGGNEQFF	TRBV28	TRBJ2-1	TRBD2
CASSKGFGTGKPYEQYF	TRBV14	TRBJ2-7	TRBD1
CASSISGNSNQPQHF	TRBV19	TRBJ1-5	-
CASSPGGVDTEAFF	TRBV25-1	TRBJ1-1	-
CASSLARTTNTEAFF	TRBV11-2	TRBJ1-1	-
CASSLTNRPRAQYF	TRBV28	TRBJ2-5	-
CATGLAGVYEQYF	TRBV25-1	-	TRBD2
CASSWRSDSYEQYF	TRBV19	TRBJ2-7	-
CASSLAEDSVGQPQHF	TRBV5-6	TRBJ1-5	-
CASSSRLAGSEETQYF	TRBV7-9	TRBJ2-5	-
CASSYQSNEQYF	TRBV18	TRBJ2-7	-
CASSLRDSGTEAFF	TRBV27	TRBJ1-1	TRBD1
CASSFVTGSYEQYF	TRBV11-1	TRBJ2-7	-
CASSLSGGRAYEQYF	TRBV27	TRBJ2-7	TRBD2
CASSPRTARTDTQYF	TRBV9	TRBJ2-3	-